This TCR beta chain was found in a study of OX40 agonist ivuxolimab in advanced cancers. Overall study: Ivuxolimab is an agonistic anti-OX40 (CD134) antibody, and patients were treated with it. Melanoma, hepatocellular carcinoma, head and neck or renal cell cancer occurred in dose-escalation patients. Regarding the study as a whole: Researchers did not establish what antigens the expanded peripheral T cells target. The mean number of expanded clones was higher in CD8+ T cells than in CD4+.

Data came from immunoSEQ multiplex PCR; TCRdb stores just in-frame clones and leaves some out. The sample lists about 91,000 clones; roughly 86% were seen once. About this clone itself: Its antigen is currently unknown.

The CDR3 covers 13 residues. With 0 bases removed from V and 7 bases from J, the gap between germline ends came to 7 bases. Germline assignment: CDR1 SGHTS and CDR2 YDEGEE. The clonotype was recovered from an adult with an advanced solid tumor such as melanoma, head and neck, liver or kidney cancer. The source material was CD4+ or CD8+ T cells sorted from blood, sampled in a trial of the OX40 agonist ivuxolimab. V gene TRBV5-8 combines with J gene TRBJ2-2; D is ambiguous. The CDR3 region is CASSLGVGGELFF. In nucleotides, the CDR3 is TGTGCCAGCAGCTTGGGGGTCGGCGGGGAGCTGTTTTTT.